One and the same sample provided the 23 T cell receptor beta chains below, sequenced in a study of regulatory T cells in long-lasting Graves disease. Investigators prepared the TCR beta libraries by applying iRepertoire HTBI primers and Arm-PCR of CDR3 regions. TCRdb reprocessed the multiplex PCR reads via MiXCR and lists one record per CDR3 protein. The sample shows 250,000 to 400,000 distinct CDR3 sequences, 15% to 20% of them seen only once. Time point denoted: newly diagnosed GD, antithyroid drugs for less than 3 months. From PBMCs, RNA was extracted and then used to make the TCR library. This specimen consisted of peripheral blood mononuclear cells (PBMCs), obtained at new diagnosis, from a patient treated with antithyroid drugs. All receptors come from a female donor with Graves disease.

Worth noting for this clonotype: This sequence may be a read error, since a much larger clone differs from it by one base. The V gene is TRBV7-9, the J gene TRBJ2-1; no clear D gene. The germline V gene has CDR1 SEHNR and CDR2 FQNEAQ (reference sequence). V lost 2 bases and J lost 13, with 15 bases in between. CDR3 length: 13 residues. CDR3 sequence reads: CASSLSEQETQFF. As DNA, the CDR3 is TGTGCCAGCAGCTTATCTGAGCAAGAGACCCAGTTCTTC. Using reference TRBV7-9 and TRBJ2-1 for the parts outside the CDR3, the full variable domain is DTGVSQNPRHKITKRGQNVTFRCDPISEHNRLYWYRQTLGQGPEFLTYFQNEAQLEKSRLLSDRFSAERPKGSFSTLEIQRTEQGDSAMYLCASSLSEQETQFFGPGTRLTVL.

At least ten counts were recorded for this clonotype. V is TRBV12-3 or TRBV12-4 and J is TRBJ1-3; the match to TRBD1 covers 9 bases. The CDR3 runs 15 residues. The trim removed 5 bases at V and 6 bases at J, leaving 8 bases unmatched. CDR3 in amino acids: CASSDAGTGLNTIYF. CDR3 nucleotides: TGTGCCAGCAGTGACGCCGGGACAGGGTTAAACACCATATATTTT.

This clonotype came up many times. The V gene is TRBV3-1, the J gene TRBJ2-1; 7 positions agree with TRBD2. Germline V CDR1 and CDR2: LGHDT, YNNKEL (reference sequence). V lost 3 bases and J lost 0; bases outside the gene matches: 14. The CDR3 loop spans 19 amino acids. The CDR3 region is CASSQALGGRTGSYNEQFF. The CDR3 coding sequence is TGTGCCAGCAGCCAGGCTCTAGGCGGGAGAACCGGCTCCTACAATGAGCAGTTCTTC.

CDR3 sequence reads: CSARDPGLADNEQFF. CDR3 nucleotide sequence: TGCAGTGCTAGAGATCCGGGACTAGCGGACAATGAGCAGTTCTTC. V usage is TRBV20-1 and J usage is TRBJ2-1; 11 bases match TRBD2. Germline V lookup: CDR1 DFQATT, CDR2 SNEGSKA (reference sequence). The CDR3 length is 15 residues. Trimming at V came to 0 bases and at J to 5 bases, leaving 3 bases not matched to a gene.

The chain links TRBV6-2 or TRBV6-3 to TRBJ2-7, with D possibly being TRBD1 (5 bases). The length of the CDR3 is 13 residues. Per germline, CDR1 MNHEY and CDR2 SVGEGT. V was cut by 8 bases and J by 6 bases, with 17 bases left in between. This chain's CDR3 is CASAGKTMGEQYF. For the CDR3, the DNA is TGTGCCAGCGCAGGGAAGACAATGGGCGAGCAGTACTTC.

The J gene is TRBJ2-1, the V gene TRBV29-1; D ambiguous. CDR1 and CDR2 (germline): SQVTM, ANQGSEA. The V end was cut by 7 bases, the J end by 0 bases, with 13 bases between. This CDR3 has 14 amino acids. The CDR3 DNA reads TGCAGCGCCGCGCTCGAGAGCTCCTACAATGAGCAGTTCTTC. It encodes CSAALESSYNEQFF.

The chain carries TRBV7-2 and TRBJ2-1; TRBD2 matches at 7 bases. CDR3 length equals 16 residues. Germline V gene lookup returns CDR1 SGHTA and CDR2 FQGNSA. The ends lost 6 bases at V and 0 bases at J; junction bases unmatched: 8. CDR3 amino acids: CASRERRGGSYNEQFF. CDR3 sequence (DNA): TGTGCCAGCAGGGAAAGGCGCGGGGGCTCCTACAATGAGCAGTTCTTC. Full variable domain (rest looked up from reference TRBV7-2 and TRBJ2-1): GAGVSQSPSNKVTEKGKDVELRCDPISGHTALYWYRQSLGQGLEFLIYFQGNSAPDKSGLPSDRFSAERTGGSVSTLTIQRTQQEDSAVYLCASRERRGGSYNEQFFGPGTRLTVL.

A remark on this clonotype: A read error is likely here: a far larger clone is one base away. V and J are TRBV11-2 and TRBJ1-1; TRBD1 might be the D (5 bases). The CDR3 is 13 residues long. CDR1 is SGHAT, CDR2 FQNNGV, per germline. CDR3 nucleotide sequence: TGTGCCAGCAGCCAGGGACCCATGCGGGAAGCTCTCTTT. It codes for CASSQGPMREALF.

The sample holds many counts of this clonotype. The rearrangement links TRBV28 to TRBJ1-1; 7 bases align to TRBD1. V gave up 4 bases and J gave up 1 base; unmatched junction bases: 3. The CDR3 sequence is 14 residues long. Germline V gene lookup returns CDR1 MDHEN and CDR2 SYDVKM. The CDR3 spells CASSSWTGNTEAFF. Written as DNA, the CDR3 is TGTGCCAGCAGTTCGTGGACAGGGAACACTGAAGCTTTCTTT. The full variable domain, in which reference TRBV28 and TRBJ1-1 provide the parts outside the CDR3, is DVKVTQSSRYLVKRTGEKVFLECVQDMDHENMFWYRQDPGLGLRLIYFSYDVKMKEKGDIPEGYSVSREKKERFSLILESASTNQTSMYLCASSSWTGNTEAFFGQGTRLTVV.

This clonotype appeared many times. The rearrangement links TRBV12-3 or TRBV12-4 to TRBJ1-5; no definite D call. CDR3 length: 14 amino acids. V lost 5 bases and J 3 bases, leaving 11 bases between the germline ends. CDR3 sequence (DNA): TGTGCCAGCAGTCCATGGGAGGACAATCAGCCCCAGCATTTT. The encoded protein is CASSPWEDNQPQHF.

The rearrangement links TRBV7-9 to TRBJ1-5, with D tentatively TRBD1 (6 bases). V was clipped by 5 bases and J by 3 bases, with 14 bases between them. The V gene's germline CDR1 is SEHNR and CDR2 FQNEAQ (reference sequence). The CDR3 has 15 amino acids. DNA for the CDR3: TGTGCCAGCAGCCCTCCAGGGGTTCACAATCAGCCCCAGCATTTT. Translated: CASSPPGVHNQPQHF.

CDR3 DNA: TGCGCCAGCAGCCAGAACCTAGCGGGAGGGCCCTGGGCTACAGATACGCAGTATTTT. Residues: CASSQNLAGGPWATDTQYF. J is TRBJ2-3 and V is TRBV4-1, with 12 nucleotides matching TRBD2. The CDR3 sequence is 19 residues long. J lost 3 bases, V lost 3 bases, and 13 bases had no gene match. CDR1 and CDR2 from the germline V gene are MGHRA and YSYEKL.

The chain has TRBV2 and TRBJ1-4; D perhaps matches TRBD1 (5 bases). V lost 7 bases, J lost 8 bases, and 11 bases lay in between. This CDR3 is built from 12 residues. The germline V gene encodes CDR1 SNHLY and CDR2 FYNNEI. This chain's CDR3 is CASTQAGEKLFF. CDR3 coding DNA: TGTGCCAGCACACAGGCAGGGGAAAAACTGTTTTTT.

The rearrangement joins TRBV27 to TRBJ2-6, with D uncertain. Deletions cut 8 bases from V and 3 bases from J, with 8 bases between. The CDR3 sequence is 13 residues long. Germline V lookup: CDR1 MNHEY, CDR2 SMNVEV (reference sequence). CDR3 coding DNA: TGTGCCAGCCGGGTAGGTGGGGCCAACGTCCTGACTTTC. Protein sequence: CASRVGGANVLTF.

The table lists this clonotype with many counts. This chain uses TRBV20-1 with TRBJ2-5; no reliable D call. Germline values: CDR1 DFQATT, CDR2 SNEGSKA (reference sequence). The CDR3 spans 13 residues. V shed 3 bases and J shed 4 bases, with 12 bases lying between them. The CDR3 loop is CSARPTARETQYF. The CDR3 nucleotides are TGCAGTGCTAGGCCTACCGCGAGAGAGACCCAGTACTTC.

This clonotype was picked up many times. The chain is built from TRBV24-1 and TRBJ2-1; no firm D call. Germline values: CDR1 KGHDR, CDR2 SFDVKD. Trimming stripped 5 bases from V and 5 bases from J, with 15 bases between. The CDR3 loop spans 15 amino acids. Written as DNA, the CDR3 is TGTGCCACCAGTGGCGGCCGCTGGGCAAACAATGAGCAGTTCTTC. Protein: CATSGGRWANNEQFF.

In its sample, this clonotype was seen many times. The chain links TRBV2 to TRBJ1-5; D gene uncertain. Germline V CDR1 and CDR2: SNHLY, FYNNEI. V gave up 0 bases and J gave up 0 bases, with 6 bases separating them. This CDR3 region has 15 residues. CDR3 protein: CASSEARHSNQPQHF. For the CDR3, the DNA is TGTGCCAGCAGTGAAGCGCGTCATAGCAATCAGCCCCAGCATTTT.

This clonotype was detected many times. The gene calls are TRBV28 and TRBJ2-2; D possibly corresponds to TRBD2 (6 bases). The germline CDR1 and CDR2 sequences are MDHEN and SYDVKM. V lost 4 bases to trimming and J lost 4 bases, with 22 bases between them. CDR3 length equals 18 residues. DNA of the CDR3: TGTGCCAGCAGTTATCAGGGAGGAGGTCGTAGAGGCACCGGGGAGCTGTTTTTT. Its protein is CASSYQGGGRRGTGELFF.

This clonotype appeared many times. The chain couples TRBV2 to TRBJ2-1; 9 positions match TRBD2. Germline V CDR1 and CDR2: SNHLY, FYNNEI. Trimming at V came to 3 bases and at J to 4 bases, leaving 4 bases not matched to a gene. The CDR3 extends over 15 amino acids. The CDR3 DNA follows: TGTGCCAGCAGTGAGCGGGAGGGGGGGTACAATGAGCAGTTCTTC. Translating it yields CASSEREGGYNEQFF.

This clonotype was counted ten times or more. CDR3: CASSFGSGSFNEQYF. The CDR3 bases are TGTGCCAGCAGCTTTGGTAGCGGGAGTTTTAACGAGCAGTACTTC. This sequence joins TRBV7-9 and TRBJ2-7; TRBD2 agrees at 9 bases. From germline, CDR1 is SEHNR and CDR2 FQNEAQ (reference sequence). After removal of 3 bases from V and 5 bases from J, the junction contained 8 bases not matched to a gene. There are 15 residues in the CDR3. Based on the CDR3 plus reference TRBV7-9 and TRBJ2-7, the full variable domain is DTGVSQNPRHKITKRGQNVTFRCDPISEHNRLYWYRQTLGQGPEFLTYFQNEAQLEKSRLLSDRFSAERPKGSFSTLEIQRTEQGDSAMYLCASSFGSGSFNEQYFGPGTRLTVT.

The chain carries TRBV20-1 and TRBJ2-5; weak D call: TRBD2 (6 bases). The CDR3 consists of 12 residues. CDR1 and CDR2 from the germline V gene are DFQATT and SNEGSKA (reference sequence). V gave up 1 base and J gave up 4 bases, with 7 bases separating them. The CDR3 nucleotides are TGCAGTGCTAGAGCAGCGGGAGAGACCCAGTACTTC. This codes for CSARAAGETQYF.

The chain employs TRBV9 and TRBJ2-1; no clear D. CDR1 is SGDLS and CDR2 is YYNGEE in the germline V gene. V gave up 1 base and J gave up 0 bases, with 17 bases separating them. The CDR3 has 18 residues. The CDR3 DNA follows: TGTGCCAGCAGCGTACTGGCCGAGACCTCCCCCTCCTACAATGAGCAGTTCTTC. The encoded protein is CASSVLAETSPSYNEQFF.

This clonotype was seen at least ten times. This chain connects TRBV19 to TRBJ2-1; D unresolved. CDR1 and CDR2 (germline): LNHDA, SQIVND (reference sequence). CDR3 length equals 12 residues. V lost 8 bases and J 8 bases, leaving 13 bases between the germline ends. The DNA of the CDR3 is TGTGCCAGTTCCCGGGTGGACCATGAGCAGTTCTTC. It encodes CASSRVDHEQFF.